This is a list of T cell receptor beta chains from one sample in a study of cytomegalovirus exposure and HLA in healthy donors. Sequencing used immunoSEQ multiplex PCR; TCRdb keeps in-frame clones, though not all of them. Among 160,000 or so clones listed, around 77% were seen once. The sequencing input was PBMCs. The receptor set was obtained from a man between 60 and 70 years old in good health and CMV-seronegative. The CDR3 runs from the conserved cysteine through the conserved F or W. The D gene is left open where the match is weak. The size entry is marked missing in some rows and otherwise reads once, few, many or a size class.

D	V	J	size	CDR3	DNA
.	TRBV12-2	TRBJ2-7	few	CASRLVWGTDSYEQYF	TGTGCAAGTCGCTTAGTTTGGGGGACAGACTCCTACGAGCAGTACTTC
.	TRBV7-9	TRBJ1-3	.	CAGQIGNTIYF	TGTGCCGGCCAGATTGGAAACACCATATATTTT
TRBD1	TRBV30	TRBJ1-5	.	CAWASGGHQPQHF	TGTGCCTGGGCCTCAGGGGGGCATCAGCCCCAGCATTTT
.	TRBV20-1	TRBJ1-2	.	CSAYRDGYTF	TGCAGTGCTTACAGGGATGGCTACACCTTC
.	TRBV2	TRBJ2-6	.	CASSEAVGANVLTF	TGTGCCAGCAGTGAAGCCGTCGGGGCCAACGTCCTGACTTTC
TRBD2	TRBV7-9	TRBJ2-7	.	CSSSPFPASGASYEQYF	TGTTCCAGCAGCCCTTTCCCGGCTAGCGGAGCCTCCTACGAGCAGTACTTC
.	TRBV10-3	TRBJ2-1	once	CAISEPLRRNEQFF	TGTGCCATCAGTGAACCCCTGAGAAGAAATGAGCAGTTCTTC
.	TRBV5-8	TRBJ1-6	.	CASRRQFNSPLHF	TGTGCCAGCAGGAGACAGTTCAATTCACCCCTCCACTTT
TRBD2	TRBV5-1	TRBJ2-2	.	CASSTNTGRTSLLFF	TGCGCCAGCAGCACAAACACCGGACGGACTAGCTTGCTGTTTTTT
.	TRBV11-2	TRBJ2-3	.	CASSPGFRTDTQYF	TGTGCCAGCAGCCCGGGATTTCGCACAGATACGCAGTATTTT
TRBD1	TRBV15	TRBJ1-3	.	CATSRDGQGIGNTIYF	TGTGCCACCAGCAGAGACGGACAGGGGATTGGAAACACCATATATTTT
.	TRBV28	TRBJ1-1	.	CASSRREGDTEAFF	TGTGCCAGCAGTCGTCGGGAGGGGGACACTGAAGCTTTCTTT
TRBD1	TRBV6-6	TRBJ1-5	few	CASSYSRQGNQPQHF	TGTGCCAGCAGTTACTCGCGACAGGGGAATCAGCCCCAGCATTTT
TRBD1	TRBV23-1	TRBJ2-3	.	CASRGTADTQYF	TGCGCCAGCAGGGGGACAGCCGATACGCAGTATTTT
.	TRBV6-6	TRBJ1-1	.	CASTIQGTEGTETFF	TGTGCCAGCACCATACAGGGCACCGAGGGCACTGAAACTTTCTTT
.	TRBV7-9	TRBJ2-1	.	CSSSLDRHNEQFF	TGTTCCAGCAGCTTAGATCGTCACAACGAGCAGTTCTTC
TRBD2	TRBV29-1	TRBJ2-1	.	CSVEGMGGPGNEQFF	TGCAGCGTTGAAGGAATGGGAGGGCCTGGAAATGAGCAGTTCTTC
.	TRBV19	TRBJ1-3	.	CASSSARGAGNTIYF	TGTGCCAGTAGTAGCGCCAGGGGTGCCGGAAACACCATATATTTT
TRBD1	TRBV28	TRBJ2-4	.	CASSTPDRVHGNIQYF	TGTGCCAGCAGTACCCCGGACAGGGTACACGGAAACATTCAGTACTTC
.	TRBV5-1	TRBJ2-5	few	CASRVFASTVETQYF	TGCGCCAGCAGAGTTTTCGCATCTACGGTGGAGACCCAGTACTTC
.	TRBV2	TRBJ2-7	.	CASRGSSYEQYF	TGTGCCAGCAGGGGCAGCTCCTACGAGCAGTACTTC
.	TRBV28	TRBJ1-5	few	CASSSMGGRGNQPQHF	TGTGCCAGCAGTTCCATGGGGGGGAGGGGCAATCAGCCCCAGCATTTT
TRBD1	TRBV6-5	TRBJ1-2	.	CASSWGTGGGGYGYTF	TGTGCCAGCAGTTGGGGCACAGGGGGCGGTGGATATGGCTACACCTTC
TRBD1	TRBV7-2	TRBJ1-3	.	CASSTGDSASGNTIYF	TGTGCCAGCAGCACTGGGGACAGCGCCTCTGGAAACACCATATATTTT
TRBD2	TRBV5-6	TRBJ2-3	.	CASSYGLAGVSRTDTQYF	TGTGCCAGCAGCTATGGACTAGCGGGAGTAAGTCGCACAGATACGCAGTATTTT
TRBD2	TRBV5-1	TRBJ2-1	.	CASSYTGTSFDEQFF	TGCGCCAGCAGTTACACCGGGACTAGCTTTGATGAGCAGTTCTTC
.	TRBV27	TRBJ2-1	.	CASTFGVSSYNEQFF	TGTGCCAGCACCTTCGGGGTCAGCTCCTACAATGAGCAGTTCTTC
TRBD1	TRBV6-5	TRBJ2-7	.	CASSYSFGTGDYEQYF	TGTGCCAGCAGTTACTCCTTCGGGACAGGGGACTACGAGCAGTACTTC
.	TRBV7-6	TRBJ1-1	.	CASSSDTNTEAFF	TGTGCCAGCAGCTCAGACACGAACACTGAAGCTTTCTTT
.	TRBV11-2	TRBJ1-3	.	CASSSRDIYF	TGTGCCAGCAGCAGCAGGGATATATATTTT
TRBD2	TRBV5-1	TRBJ2-7	.	CASSWGTSGPRGVNEQYF	TGCGCCAGCAGCTGGGGGACTAGCGGGCCTCGGGGGGTCAACGAGCAGTACTTC
TRBD1	TRBV19	TRBJ1-1	.	CASSIVGTGVTEAFF	TGTGCCAGTAGTATAGTGGGGACAGGGGTAACTGAAGCTTTCTTT
TRBD2	TRBV7-2	TRBJ2-7	.	CASSLAHLRTSGRFSTYEQYF	TGTGCCAGCAGCTTAGCGCACCTCCGGACTAGCGGGAGATTCAGCACCTACGAGCAGTACTTC
.	TRBV6-1	TRBJ1-1	.	CASILRGGANTEAFF	TGTGCCAGCATCTTAAGAGGGGGGGCGAACACTGAAGCTTTCTTT
.	TRBV28	TRBJ2-1	.	CASSSKRQNNEQFF	TGTGCCAGCAGTTCTAAAAGACAGAACAATGAGCAGTTCTTC
TRBD1	TRBV29-1	TRBJ2-7	.	CSVEDRRRTGRYEQYF	TGCAGCGTTGAAGACCGACGACGGACAGGGAGGTACGAGCAGTACTTC
TRBD1	TRBV14	TRBJ1-2	few	CASSQGQGVGGYTF	TGTGCCAGCAGCCAAGGACAGGGGGTCGGTGGCTACACCTTC
TRBD1	TRBV6-6	TRBJ2-7	.	CASRQGAEQYF	TGTGCCAGCAGACAGGGGGCCGAGCAGTACTTC
TRBD2	TRBV15	TRBJ2-5	.	CATTGTTEIQETQYF	TGTGCCACCACAGGGACTACAGAAATTCAAGAGACCCAGTACTTC
TRBD1	TRBV5-1	TRBJ2-3	.	CASSPIGGYTQYF	TGCGCCAGCAGTCCTATAGGGGGCTATACGCAGTATTTT
TRBD1	TRBV30	TRBJ1-2	few	CASDRGHSYTF	TGTGCCTCGGACAGGGGGCACAGTTACACCTTC
.	TRBV21-1	TRBJ2-3	.	CASHGQAATDTQYF	TGTGCCAGCCACGGACAGGCGGCCACAGATACGCAGTATTTT
TRBD1	TRBV6-1	TRBJ2-7	.	CASRYPGQGYEQYF	TGTGCCAGCAGGTACCCTGGACAGGGGTACGAGCAGTACTTC
.	TRBV10-3	TRBJ2-2	.	CAISGWDKNTGELFF	TGTGCCATCAGTGGATGGGACAAGAACACCGGGGAGCTGTTTTTT
.	TRBV18	TRBJ2-1	once	CASSPPDWEGDEQFF	TGTGCCAGCTCACCCCCGGACTGGGAGGGGGATGAGCAGTTCTTC
.	TRBV7-7	TRBJ2-2	.	CASSSLRDTGELFF	TGTGCCAGCAGCTCCCTCCGGGACACCGGGGAGCTGTTTTTT
.	TRBV4-1	TRBJ2-2	once	CASSHKGRTNTGELFF	TGCGCCAGCAGTCACAAAGGGAGAACGAACACCGGGGAGCTGTTTTTT
.	TRBV7-2	TRBJ1-1	.	CASSSPTPSNTEAFF	TGTGCCAGCAGCTCCCCGACTCCTTCGAACACTGAAGCTTTCTTT
.	TRBV12-2	TRBJ2-5	.	CASRLAPGTGVQETQYF	TGTGCAAGTCGCTTAGCCCCCGGGACAGGGGTCCAAGAGACCCAGTACTTC
TRBD2	TRBV5-4	TRBJ2-7	.	CASSSLAGGPDHEQYF	TGTGCCAGCAGCTCGTTAGCGGGAGGGCCGGACCACGAGCAGTACTTC
TRBD2	TRBV4-3	TRBJ2-7	.	CASSQDRVGTSGSYEQYF	TGCGCCAGCAGCCAAGATCGGGTAGGGACTAGCGGATCCTACGAGCAGTACTTC
.	TRBV5-6	TRBJ2-3	.	CASSLAVTGASTDTQYF	TGTGCCAGCAGCTTGGCCGTTACGGGAGCTAGCACAGATACGCAGTATTTT
TRBD2	TRBV11-2	TRBJ2-7	.	CASSRRTSGSGEQYF	TGTGCCAGCAGCCGACGGACTAGCGGGAGTGGCGAGCAGTACTTC
TRBD1	TRBV7-2	TRBJ1-5	few	CASSSDQGGQPQHF	TGTGCCAGCAGCTCAGACCAGGGGGGCCAGCCCCAGCATTTT
.	TRBV7-3	TRBJ2-1	once	CASSQVFSSYNEQFF	TGTGCCAGCAGCCAAGTCTTTAGCTCCTACAATGAGCAGTTCTTC